This is a list of T cell receptor beta chains from one sample in a study of blood T cell repertoires in COVID-19. Data came from immunoSEQ multiplex PCR; TCRdb stores just in-frame clones and leaves some out. Counted here are 200,000 to 250,000 clones, 65% to 80% occurring once; the ten biggest clones make up 4%. The sequencing sample was made of peripheral blood. The receptors originated from a woman aged 40-49 years with active or convalescent COVID-19. The CDR3 runs from the conserved cysteine through the conserved F or W. The order of the fields is J gene, V gene, D gene, clone size, CDR3 protein, CDR3 DNA. D genes are given only for firm matches. Clone size is given for some rows only: seen once, a few or many times, or a class if the clone is expanded.

TRBJ1-2,TRBV28,NA,NA,CAASPSDYGYTF,TGTGCCGCGTCGCCTTCCGACTATGGCTACACCTTC
TRBJ1-1,TRBV29-1,TRBD1,NA,CSVRDRVEAFF,TGCAGCGTTCGGGACAGGGTCGAAGCTTTCTTT
TRBJ1-1,TRBV7-9,TRBD1,many,CASSLGGQGGVIAFF,TGTGCCAGCAGCCTGGGGGGACAGGGAGGTGTCATAGCTTTCTTT
TRBJ2-6,TRBV27,NA,NA,CASSFSIPGPGANVLTF,TGTGCCAGCAGTTTCTCCATCCCCGGTCCTGGGGCCAACGTCCTGACTTTC
TRBJ2-3,TRBV5-1,TRBD2,NA,CASSTDSGVPYF,TGCGCCAGCAGCACCGATAGCGGGGTCCCCTATTTT
TRBJ2-3,TRBV3-1/TRBV3-2,NA,NA,CASSHVSTSTDTQYF,TGTGCCAGCAGCCACGTTAGTACTAGCACAGATACGCAGTATTTT
TRBJ1-1,TRBV19,TRBD1,NA,CASRKDRGRTEAFF,TGTGCCAGTAGGAAGGACAGGGGGCGCACTGAAGCTTTCTTT
TRBJ1-2,TRBV19,NA,once,CASRMDSRGYGYTF,TGTGCCAGTAGGATGGACTCGCGAGGGTATGGCTACACCTTC
TRBJ2-3,TRBV3-1/TRBV3-2,NA,NA,CASSPQLLRTDTQYF,TGTGCCAGCAGCCCACAGCTACTCCGCACAGATACGCAGTATTTT
TRBJ1-2,TRBV11-2,TRBD1,NA,CASSPGDRVLNYGYTF,TGTGCCAGCAGCCCCGGGGACAGGGTTCTTAACTATGGCTACACCTTC
TRBJ2-3,TRBV2,TRBD2,NA,CASIVLAGKRQDTQYF,TGTGCCAGCATTGTACTAGCGGGTAAACGGCAAGATACGCAGTATTTT
TRBJ2-1,TRBV5-1,NA,NA,CASSLGSVYEQFF,TGCGCCAGCAGCTTGGGTAGCGTCTATGAGCAGTTCTTC
TRBJ2-3,TRBV5-4,NA,once,CASSLDSASTDTQYF,TGTGCCAGCAGCTTGGATAGCGCAAGCACAGATACGCAGTATTTT
TRBJ1-3,TRBV29-1,NA,NA,CSVWRENTIYF,TGCAGCGTTTGGCGGGAAAACACCATATATTTT
TRBJ1-2,TRBV29-1,TRBD1,NA,CSSSGTGDPNGYTF,TGCAGCTCCTCCGGGACAGGGGACCCAAACGGCTACACCTTC
TRBJ2-1,TRBV19,TRBD2,NA,CASSIGESGGRNEQFF,TGTGCCAGTAGTATAGGGGAGAGCGGGGGGCGGAATGAGCAGTTCTTC
TRBJ1-4,TRBV28,NA,NA,CASSSIGTVHEKLFF,TGTGCCAGCAGCAGCATCGGGACTGTACATGAAAAACTGTTTTTT
TRBJ1-5,TRBV28,NA,NA,CASSKPGSNQPQHF,TGTGCCAGCAGCAAGCCAGGGTCGAATCAGCCCCAGCATTTT
TRBJ1-3,TRBV4-1,NA,NA,CASSWREVTGNTIYF,TGCGCCAGCAGCTGGAGAGAGGTCACTGGAAACACCATATATTTT
TRBJ2-1,TRBV9,TRBD1,NA,CASSERTGSSYNEQFF,TGTGCCAGCAGCGAGCGGACAGGGAGCTCCTACAATGAGCAGTTCTTC
TRBJ1-2,TRBV5-4,TRBD1,NA,CASSDNRGAYGYTF,TGTGCCAGCAGCGATAACAGGGGGGCCTATGGCTACACCTTC
TRBJ1-1,TRBV28,NA,NA,CASSLSYSWGQNTEAFF,TGTGCCAGCAGTTTATCTTATTCTTGGGGACAGAACACTGAAGCTTTCTTT
TRBJ1-1,TRBV29-1,NA,NA,CSVTLLRGAEAFF,TGCAGCGTTACCCTCCTCAGGGGCGCTGAAGCTTTCTTT
TRBJ1-1,TRBV14,NA,few,CASSQLAGRLGGAFF,TGTGCCAGCAGCCAATTAGCAGGACGGTTGGGGGGGGCTTTCTTT
TRBJ2-1,TRBV19,TRBD2,NA,CASSIAGGLPIPAYNEQFF,TGTGCCAGTTCGATAGCGGGGGGACTTCCTATTCCGGCCTACAATGAGCAGTTCTTC
TRBJ1-2,TRBV6-1,NA,NA,CASSEVSITSGYGYTF,TGTGCCAGCAGTGAAGTTAGTATAACTTCCGGCTATGGCTACACCTTC
TRBJ1-1,TRBV29-1,TRBD1,NA,CSVETGAGTEAFF,TGCAGCGTTGAGACAGGGGCTGGGACTGAAGCTTTCTTT
TRBJ1-5,TRBV6-5,TRBD1,NA,CASSQQGGGQPQHF,TGTGCCAGCAGCCAACAGGGGGGCGGTCAGCCCCAGCATTTT
TRBJ1-2,TRBV7-2,TRBD1,NA,CASSINRGRNYGYTF,TGTGCCAGCAGCATCAACAGGGGCAGAAACTATGGCTACACCTTC
TRBJ2-2,TRBV7-9,TRBD1,NA,CASSLEGQLELNTGELFF,TGTGCCAGCAGCTTAGAGGGACAGCTGGAATTGAACACCGGGGAGCTGTTTTTT
TRBJ2-2,TRBV5-1,NA,NA,CASSLARSNPGELFF,TGCGCCAGCAGCTTGGCCAGAAGTAACCCCGGGGAGCTGTTTTTT
TRBJ2-5,TRBV2,NA,NA,CASSEREWETQYF,TGTGCCAGCAGTGAAAGAGAATGGGAGACCCAGTACTTC
TRBJ1-1,TRBV5-5,NA,NA,CASSGGPRMNTEAFF,TGTGCCAGCAGCGGTGGGCCAAGGATGAACACTGAAGCTTTCTTT
TRBJ1-6,TRBV29-1,TRBD1,NA,CSTGTGGSPLHF,TGCAGCACTGGGACAGGGGGTTCACCCCTCCACTTT
TRBJ2-7,TRBV28,TRBD1,NA,CASSDRGPSYEQYF,TGTGCCAGCAGCGACAGGGGACCATCCTACGAGCAGTACTTC
TRBJ1-1,TRBV19,TRBD1,NA,CASSIQTGWTEAFF,TGTGCCAGTAGTATCCAGACAGGGTGGACTGAAGCTTTCTTT
TRBJ2-7,TRBV10-3,TRBD1,NA,CAISDTGQGAYEQYF,TGTGCCATCAGTGATACGGGACAGGGGGCCTACGAGCAGTACTTC
TRBJ1-5,TRBV15,TRBD1,few,CATSRDFAGQPDQPQHF,TGTGCCACCAGCAGAGATTTCGCGGGACAGCCTGATCAGCCCCAGCATTTT
TRBJ2-3,TRBV19,NA,NA,CASSIRGEYTDTQYF,TGTGCCAGTAGTATAAGGGGCGAGTACACAGATACGCAGTATTTT